The subject of this entry is one T cell receptor (beta chain). Vbeta (60) and Jbeta (13) primers were used in the PCR. Profiled with immunoSEQ multiplex PCR; TCRdb holds only in-frame clones, not every one. The sample lists roughly 150,000 clones, roughly four fifths seen once, with around 1.9% in the top ten. This specimen comes from a study of cytomegalovirus exposure and HLA in healthy donors. Study-level information: An earlier analysis found fewer than 120 million unique TCR beta sequences from around 180 million T cells.

Though probably carrying unrecorded immune exposures, donors were nominally healthy at sampling. The germline CDR1 and CDR2 sequences are SEHNR and FQNEAQ (reference sequence). The CDR3 has 16 amino acids. Trimming removed 5 bases from V and 5 bases from J, with 21 bases in between. The clonotype comes from a woman aged 18-35 years in good health and CMV-seronegative. J is TRBJ1-1 and V is TRBV7-9; possibly TRBD1 for D (6 bases). The source material was PBMCs. This CDR3 is CASSHRGGDIRTEAFF. CDR3 DNA: TGTGCCAGCAGCCACCGCGGGGGCGATATCCGAACTGAAGCTTTCTTT.